The T cell receptor (beta chain) described here comes from a study of T cell responses to AZD1222 COVID-19 vaccine. Using immunoSEQ multiplex PCR, the repertoire was profiled, and TCRdb retains in-frame clones only, with some absent. The sample has roughly 140,000 clones, around nine tenths seen once. Germline V CDR1 and CDR2: MDHEN, SYDVKM. The CDR3 covers 15 residues. The ends were cut back, 6 bases at V and 2 bases at J, with 15 bases in the middle. This material consisted of peripheral blood, taken on day 0 of AZD1222 vaccination. The chain recombines TRBV28 with TRBJ2-3, with a tentative D call TRBD1 (5 bases). This sequence was found in an adult in good health. CDR3 protein: CASSLGALFTDTQYF. CDR3 DNA: TGTGCCAGCAGCTTAGGGGCTCTTTTCACAGATACGCAGTATTTT.